A single sample gave rise to the 2 T cell receptor beta chains below, sequenced in a study of Ad26.COV2.S vaccination and SARS-CoV-2 variants. Libraries were prepared by immunoSEQ multiplex PCR; TCRdb keeps only in-frame clonotypes and omits some of them. The data contain about 180,000 clones, around 88% of them singletons. The sample in question was peripheral blood, obtained after recovery from COVID-19. Receptor source: a human donor who had recovered from COVID-19.

This clone was found once. The chain links TRBV2 to TRBJ1-3; no firm D call. Germline assignment: CDR1 SNHLY and CDR2 FYNNEI. CDR3 length: 14 amino acids. Trimming shortened V by 8 bases and J by 4 bases, and 15 bases separated the two germline ends. The CDR3 spells CASGRGVGGNTIYF. DNA for the CDR3: TGTGCCAGCGGACGCGGGGTAGGCGGAAACACCATATATTTT.

The CDR3 DNA reads as TGTGCTAGTGTAAGGGAAAGCTCCTATAATTCACCCCTCCACTTT. Its protein is CASVRESSYNSPLHF. The chain has TRBV12-5 and TRBJ1-6; D unresolved. Germline V lookup: CDR1 LGHNT, CDR2 FRNRAP. The V end was cut by 7 bases, the J end by 0 bases, with 10 bases between. The CDR3 contains 15 residues.